There are a few counts of the clone carrying this T cell receptor (beta chain). This entry belongs to a study of T-cell memory formation after mild COVID-19. In TCRdb, the 5' RACE reads were re-called with MiXCR into one record per CDR3 protein. The table has 40,000 to 45,000 distinct CDR3 sequences, 6% to 8% seen once; the top ten hold roughly 1.4%. There are 17 residues in the CDR3. V was shortened by 1 base and J by 0 bases, with 13 bases between the two germline ends. Germline V gene lookup returns CDR1 MGHRA and CDR2 YSYEKL. The sequence was obtained from a young man who had mild COVID-19 (a few samples of this study predate the infection). Cell type and time point are not known. The sample comprised PBMCs or a T cell subset sorted from them (not recorded which). The rearrangement uses TRBV4-1 and TRBJ1-3; D is unclear. CDR3 amino acids: CASSQAPVGSSGNTIYF. CDR3 coding DNA: TGCGCCAGCAGCCAAGCTCCTGTTGGGAGCTCTGGAAACACCATATATTTT.